The 12 T cell receptor beta chains listed next were all sequenced from one sample in a study of blood T cell repertoires in COVID-19 (TCRdb year 2020). To prepare the library, the immunoSEQ multiplex PCR assay was applied. The source is immuneACCESS, and TCRdb retained only in-frame sequences with V and J called. Part of the clones is not carried over; for the studies checked, unresolved V genes explain less than half of this, and the remainder is unexplained. The sample table contains around 200,000 clones; only one count was recorded for about nine tenths of them. Approximately 1.1% of the sample is in the top ten clones. The sequencing input was peripheral blood. These receptors all stem from a man between 25 and 39 years old with acute or convalescent COVID-19.

The V gene is TRBV5-6, the J gene TRBJ2-3; the D gene is possibly TRBD2 (5 bases). Germline-derived CDR1 and CDR2 are SGHDT and YYEEEE. V lost 0 bases to trimming and J lost 2 bases, with 10 bases between them. The CDR3 is 15 residues long. Here the CDR3 DNA reads TGTGCCAGCAGCTTGGAGACGGGGTACACAGATACGCAGTATTTT. Protein: CASSLETGYTDTQYF.

The V gene is TRBV7-9, the J gene TRBJ2-7; the match to TRBD2 covers 10 bases. V lost 5 bases to trimming and J lost 4 bases; unmatched junction nucleotides: 14. Germline V gene sequence: CDR1 SEHNR, CDR2 FQNEAQ (reference sequence). This CDR3 region has 17 residues. The CDR3 DNA sequence: TGTGCCAGCAGCCCTGGGACTAGCGAGCGAATCGGTTACGAGCAGTACTTC. Translating gives CASSPGTSERIGYEQYF.

V usage is TRBV5-1 and J usage is TRBJ1-4; D is uncertain. CDR1 and CDR2 from the germline V gene are SGHRS and YFSETQ. With 4 bases removed from V and 5 bases from J, the gap between germline ends came to 12 bases. The CDR3 consists of 14 residues. CDR3: CASSPAGRNEKLFF. As DNA, the CDR3 is TGCGCCAGCAGCCCGGCCGGGAGAAATGAAAAACTGTTTTTT.

The V call is TRBV3-1 (or the pseudogene TRBV3-2), the J call TRBJ1-3, with D perhaps matching TRBD1 (6 bases). V was clipped by 7 bases and J by 3 bases, with 13 bases between them. From germline, CDR1 is LGHDT and CDR2 YNNKEL (reference sequence). This CDR3 is built from 14 residues. The DNA for the CDR3 is TGTGCCAGCAACCATCGACAGGTTGGAAACACCATATATTTT. It translates to CASNHRQVGNTIYF.

The chain joins TRBV5-1 to TRBJ1-1; 9 bases align to TRBD1. Trimming cost V 0 bases and J 5 bases; bases outside gene matches: 8. CDR1 is SGHRS, CDR2 YFSETQ, per germline. The CDR3 spans 16 residues. The DNA of the CDR3 is TGCGCCAGCAGCTTGGTGGGGACAGGGCGGTCGACTGAAGCTTTCTTT. The encoded protein is CASSLVGTGRSTEAFF.

This clone has just one count. The chain is built from TRBV19 and TRBJ1-2, with D possibly being TRBD1 (5 bases). Germline CDR1 and CDR2: LNHDA and SQIVND (reference sequence). The V gene lost 7 bases and the J gene lost 4 bases, with 13 bases spanning the gap. CDR3 length equals 13 residues. This chain's CDR3 is CASTQGAFYGYTF. The CDR3, as DNA: TGTGCCAGTACCCAAGGGGCCTTCTATGGCTACACCTTC. Drawing the rest from reference TRBV19 and TRBJ1-2, the complete variable domain is DGGITQSPKYLFRKEGQNVTLSCEQNLNHDAMYWYRQDPGQGLRLIYYSQIVNDFQKGDIAEGYSVSREKKESFPLTVTSAQKNPTAFYLCASTQGAFYGYTFGSGTRLTVV.

This clone turned up a few times. The V gene is TRBV7-9, the J gene TRBJ2-5; D not certain. Germline-derived CDR1 and CDR2 are SEHNR and FQNEAQ (reference sequence). CDR3 length equals 14 residues. V gave up 1 base and J gave up 5 bases, with 11 bases separating them. CDR3 sequence reads: CASSLELNAETQYF. The CDR3 bases are TGTGCCAGCAGCTTAGAGCTCAATGCGGAGACCCAGTACTTC.

This rearrangement joins TRBV3-1 (or the pseudogene TRBV3-2) to TRBJ2-1, with 13 bases identical to TRBD2. Per germline, CDR1 LGHDT and CDR2 YNNKEL (reference sequence). Trimming cost V 4 bases and J 9 bases; bases outside gene matches: 9. CDR3 length: 16 residues. CDR3 residues: CASSRGLAGEASEQFF. CDR3 DNA: TGTGCCAGCAGCCGAGGACTAGCGGGAGAGGCCAGTGAGCAGTTCTTC.

The CDR3 loop is CASSWGQGMSGYTF. The CDR3 DNA follows: TGCGCCAGCAGCTGGGGACAGGGGATGTCTGGCTACACCTTC. J is TRBJ1-2 and V is TRBV5-1, with 10 bases identical to TRBD1. J was trimmed by 7 bases and V by 3 bases; bases with no gene match: 6. The germline V gene encodes CDR1 SGHRS and CDR2 YFSETQ. The CDR3 totals 14 residues.

The V and J genes are TRBV11-2 and TRBJ1-2; TRBD1 aligns across 9 bases. Trimming cost V 7 bases and J 4 bases; bases outside gene matches: 4. The CDR3 spans 13 residues. Per germline, CDR1 SGHAT and CDR2 FQNNGV. CDR3 DNA: TGTGCCAGCACGGGACAGGGAACCTATGGCTACACCTTC. Translating gives CASTGQGTYGYTF.

This chain links TRBV28 with TRBJ1-3; TRBD1 might be the D (5 bases). The CDR3 is 18 residues long. Trimming removed 3 bases from V and 0 bases from J, with 18 bases in between. CDR1 MDHEN and CDR2 SYDVKM come from the germline V gene. Here the CDR3 reads CASSFSWGGEYSGNTIYF. CDR3 nucleotides: TGTGCCAGCAGTTTCTCCTGGGGGGGAGAGTACTCTGGAAACACCATATATTTT.

The chain has TRBV6-2 or TRBV6-3 and TRBJ2-1; 9 bases agree with TRBD2. With 2 bases clipped from V and 5 bases from J, the junction kept 4 bases outside the gene matches. Germline CDR1 and CDR2: MNHEY and SVGEGT. The CDR3 has 15 amino acids. The CDR3 region is CASSYPRGGHNEQFF. CDR3 bases: TGTGCCAGCAGTTACCCGCGGGGGGGCCACAATGAGCAGTTCTTC.